Given below is one TCR beta chain in context. The target antigen is unknown. This sample was included in a study of T cells in localized non-small cell lung cancer. TCRdb's table, derived via immunoSEQ multiplex PCR, lists solely in-frame clones and lacks some. The table records about 23,000 clones, around 89% of them present only once. The study, taken as a whole, reports: Among the top 100 tumor clones, a median about 57 appeared in adjacent lung.

V gave up 3 bases and J gave up 7 bases, with 15 bases separating them. Germline loops: CDR1 LNHDA, CDR2 SQIVND (reference sequence). The length of the CDR3 is 14 residues. The source of this sequence is a woman aged 40-69 years with stage III lung adenocarcinoma. Here the sequenced sample was peripheral blood mononuclear cells, taken before any cancer treatment. The V call is TRBV19, the J call TRBJ2-5, with D possibly being TRBD1 or TRBD2 (6 bases each). The CDR3 nucleotides read TGTGCCAGTAGTATTCCCTCGGGGGCAGGGACCCAGTACTTC. Its translation: CASSIPSGAGTQYF. Combining the CDR3 with reference TRBV19 and TRBJ2-5 gives the whole variable domain DGGITQSPKYLFRKEGQNVTLSCEQNLNHDAMYWYRQDPGQGLRLIYYSQIVNDFQKGDIAEGYSVSREKKESFPLTVTSAQKNPTAFYLCASSIPSGAGTQYFGPGTRLLVL.